The 9 T cell receptor beta chains below all came from one sample that was sequenced in a study of human T cells and chemical hapten exposure. MiXCR, applied by TCRdb to the RACE reads, yields one record per CDR3 protein. The sample shows roughly 120,000 distinct CDR3 sequences, roughly 14% of them seen only once. The time point: pre-sensitization, week 0. Treatment indicated: therapeutic diphenylcyclopropenone sensitization with weekly scalp DPC. Material: whole blood, obtained in connection with sensitization to the hapten diphenylcyclopropenone (DPC). The receptor source for this set is a woman younger than 35 with alopecia areata. Some clones in this sample may be carry-over from other donors' samples.

This clonotype appeared a few times. CDR3 in DNA: TGTGCCAGCAGCTTAACAGGTCTCAGGGGCCTCTATAGCAATCAGCCCCAGCATTTT. It yields the protein CASSLTGLRGLYSNQPQHF. V usage is TRBV7-8 and J usage is TRBJ1-5, with D possibly TRBD1 on 6 matching bases. This CDR3 is 19 amino acids long. CDR1 and CDR2 (germline): SGHVS, FQNEAQ. V was pared by 2 bases and J by 0 bases, with 20 bases between. Based on the CDR3 plus reference TRBV7-8 and TRBJ1-5, the full variable domain is GAGVSQSPRYKVAKRGQDVALRCDPISGHVSLFWYQQALGQGPEFLTYFQNEAQLDKSGLPSDRFFAERPEGSVSTLKIQRTQQEDSAVYLCASSLTGLRGLYSNQPQHFGDGTRLSIL.

This clonotype was counted only a few times. The gene calls are TRBV12-3 or TRBV12-4 and TRBJ2-2; tentatively, D is TRBD2 (5 bases). This CDR3 has 16 residues. Between the trimmed V and J ends, which lost 6 bases and 2 bases, there was a span of 16 bases. This CDR3 is CASSLLGRLNTGELFF. CDR3 in DNA: TGTGCCAGCAGCCTACTAGGGAGATTAAACACCGGGGAGCTGTTTTTT.

The chain employs TRBV20-1 and TRBJ2-4; D is unresolved. The CDR3 is made up of 12 amino acids. The V end lost 3 bases, the J end lost 4 bases, and 7 bases lay between the germline ends. Germline V gives CDR1 DFQATT, CDR2 SNEGSKA (reference sequence). The DNA for the CDR3 is TGCAGTGCTAGTCCAGGAAAAAACATTCAGTACTTC. It specifies CSASPGKNIQYF.

V usage is TRBV9 and J usage is TRBJ1-1; a weak D match, TRBD1 (5 bases). Germline assignment: CDR1 SGDLS and CDR2 YYNGEE. V was trimmed by 4 bases and J by 6 bases, leaving 16 bases between them. CDR3 length: 14 amino acids. CDR3 in amino acids: CASSPQTWGPEAFF. The CDR3, as DNA: TGTGCCAGCAGCCCTCAGACTTGGGGACCTGAAGCTTTCTTT.

The V call is TRBV19, the J call TRBJ1-2, with TRBD1 matching over 9 bases. This CDR3 region has 15 residues. The germline gives CDR1 LNHDA, CDR2 SQIVND (reference sequence). Germline trimming cut 4 bases from V and 2 bases from J; bases unmatched to any gene: 5. The CDR3 DNA reads as TGTGCCAGTAGTAACTGGGACAGGGTGAACTATGGCTACACCTTC. Translated: CASSNWDRVNYGYTF.

The J gene is TRBJ2-7, the V gene TRBV20-1, with D perhaps matching TRBD2 (6 bases). This CDR3 is 14 amino acids long. CDR1 and CDR2 from the germline V gene are DFQATT and SNEGSKA (reference sequence). Trimming removed 3 bases at V and 3 bases at J, with 15 bases between. In nucleotides, the CDR3 is TGCAGTGCTAGGGGGGGAGACCCCAACTACGAGCAGTACTTC. It codes for CSARGGDPNYEQYF.

This clonotype was picked up a small number of times. V is TRBV7-9 and J is TRBJ2-3; 9 bases fit TRBD2. V lost 5 bases and J lost 0; bases outside the gene matches: 15. This CDR3 spans 19 amino acids. From germline, CDR1 is SEHNR and CDR2 FQNEAQ (reference sequence). The CDR3 coding sequence is TGTGCCAGCAGCCAAAATAGCGGGGGACTAGCAAGTAGCACAGATACGCAGTATTTT. Translated, it gives CASSQNSGGLASSTDTQYF. Using reference TRBV7-9 and TRBJ2-3 for the parts outside the CDR3, the full variable domain is DTGVSQNPRHKITKRGQNVTFRCDPISEHNRLYWYRQTLGQGPEFLTYFQNEAQLEKSRLLSDRFSAERPKGSFSTLEIQRTEQGDSAMYLCASSQNSGGLASSTDTQYFGPGTRLTVL.

This clonotype was counted between two and nine times. The chain has TRBV4-1 and TRBJ1-5; D is unresolved. Per the germline V gene, CDR1 is MGHRA and CDR2 is YSYEKL. Trimming left V 0 bases short and J 5 bases short, with 5 bases between. The length of the CDR3 is 13 residues. CDR3 DNA sequence: TGCGCCAGCAGCCAAGAGGGCGATCAGCCCCAGCATTTT. As protein: CASSQEGDQPQHF.

This clonotype was picked up many times. This rearrangement joins TRBV2 to TRBJ2-1, with 7 bases fitting TRBD1. This CDR3 has 14 amino acids. With V trimmed by 6 bases and J by 4 bases, 6 bases remained unmatched. Germline CDR1 reads SNHLY; CDR2 reads FYNNEI. The CDR3 sequence: CASRGTGAYNEQFF. Written as DNA, the CDR3 is TGTGCCAGCAGGGGAACAGGGGCGTACAATGAGCAGTTCTTC.